The sequence of this T cell receptor (beta chain) was determined in a study of T-cell reconstitution after alpha-beta-depleted transplantation in children. V was clipped by 0 bases and J by 2 bases, with 11 bases between them. The length of the CDR3 is 16 residues. Looked up from germline, CDR1 is ENHRY and CDR2 is SYGVKD. Unique molecular identifiers were incorporated into the prepared TCRbeta library. Using its own MiXCR run on the PCR reads, TCRdb lists one record per CDR3 protein. The table includes a few hundred thousand distinct CDR3 sequences, approximately 9.8% detected once. This clonotype was seen repeatedly, ten times or more.

The sequence was collected from a human donor who donated a stem cell graft to a child with SCID. The rearrangement joins TRBV10-3 to TRBJ2-1; D possibly corresponds to TRBD2 (6 bases). The sequencing used PBMCs from the stem cell graft donor, collected from the stem cell graft. The CDR3, as DNA: TGTGCCATCAGTGAGTCTTTTGCGGGGCCCTACAATGAGCAGTTCTTC. This sequence encodes CAISESFAGPYNEQFF.